A selection of T cell receptor beta chains follows, all from one sample in a study of T-cell memory formation after mild COVID-19. Each CDR3 protein is one row after TCRdb ran MiXCR on the 5' RACE reads. The sample consists of 70,000 to 95,000 distinct CDR3 sequences, 9.5% to 15% of them appearing once. Sequences were obtained from PBMCs or a T cell subset sorted from them (not recorded which). The source of these receptors is a man aged 18 to 30 who had mild COVID-19 (a few samples of this study predate the infection). Cell type and time point are not known. Both conserved end residues are part of each CDR3. The size of a clone is reported for some rows only, either as once, few or many, or as a class for expanded clones.

cdr3_aa	clone_size	v_call	j_call
CATSVGADTQYF	few	TRBV24-1	TRBJ2-3
CASRYRDGVNEKLFF	-	TRBV4-2	TRBJ1-4
CSARGSQETQYF	many	TRBV20-1	TRBJ2-5
CATSREKAGGPTDTQYF	-	TRBV15	TRBJ2-3
CASSLPSSGGGSNTGELFF	-	TRBV7-6	TRBJ2-2
CASSKGTSVGELFF	few	TRBV12-3/TRBV12-4	TRBJ2-2
CASSLGLRRDEQYF	few	TRBV7-6	TRBJ2-7
CASSYRGGYTEAFF	-	TRBV6-2/TRBV6-3	TRBJ1-1
CASSIRQGIYEKLFF	-	TRBV12-3/TRBV12-4	TRBJ1-4
CASTQDGGNSPLHF	many	TRBV7-9	TRBJ1-6
CASSFSSYNEQFF	-	TRBV28	TRBJ2-1
CSAREADRGYGYTF	-	TRBV20-1	TRBJ1-2
CASSSSSGELFF	many	TRBV7-9	TRBJ2-2
CSVEPTHEDTDTQYF	many	TRBV29-1	TRBJ2-3
CSGKEAFSYNEQFF	-	TRBV29-1	TRBJ2-1
CSARDPGQLHEQYF	-	TRBV20-1	TRBJ2-7
CSVEVPGKNTEAFF	-	TRBV29-1	TRBJ1-1
CASSYSILVGTGELFF	few	TRBV6-6	TRBJ2-2
CSADQGGRHTGELFF	few	TRBV20-1	TRBJ2-2
CASSQESYPSTDTQYF	many	TRBV4-1	TRBJ2-3
CASEGYQETQYF	-	TRBV2	TRBJ2-5
CASSGSSDTQYF	-	TRBV12-3/TRBV12-4	TRBJ2-3
CASSRSGNEQFF	-	TRBV4-1	TRBJ2-1
CASSYLWTGENIQYF	-	TRBV6-2/TRBV6-3	TRBJ2-4
CASSPRGGTDTQYF	many	TRBV7-3	TRBJ2-3
CSVVQAGQGSEQYF	few	TRBV29-1	TRBJ2-7
CASSLGRLTMNTEAFF	-	TRBV7-6	TRBJ1-1
CSASLTYRDAYNEQFF	few	TRBV20-1	TRBJ2-1
CASSPYREGAEQFF	few	TRBV5-1	TRBJ2-1
CASRTPGQGAASYTF	few	TRBV4-1	TRBJ1-2
CASSQYRGNTEAFF	few	TRBV4-2	TRBJ1-1
CASSYSTRGQPQHF	few	TRBV6-2/TRBV6-3	TRBJ1-5
CASSPEGGRPEAFF	few	TRBV4-2	TRBJ1-1
CASSQDRAPGETQYF	-	TRBV4-3	TRBJ2-5
CSVIFTGTERGYEQYF	-	TRBV29-1	TRBJ2-7
CASSPSGGSLGELFF	once	TRBV5-4	TRBJ2-2
CASSLDSPVNQPQHF	few	TRBV5-1	TRBJ1-5
CASSFGLARHNEQFF	-	TRBV5-1	TRBJ2-1
CASSSGAIDNSPLHF	few	TRBV7-9	TRBJ1-6
CASRSRDTTYEQYF	few	TRBV10-2	TRBJ2-7
CASSQDWGQTYGYTF	few	TRBV4-1	TRBJ1-2
CASSSVIVGGPGNTEAFF	few	TRBV7-9	TRBJ1-1
CAISENGAERNTIYF	-	TRBV10-3	TRBJ1-3
CASSLAWRGATDTQYF	many	TRBV7-9	TRBJ2-3
CASSLPGGRRDGYTF	few	TRBV4-3	TRBJ1-2
CASSPDEKETQYF	many	TRBV6-2/TRBV6-3	TRBJ2-5
CASSHRGPTPNEQFF	-	TRBV2	TRBJ2-1
CASSLGAGGQLETQYF	few	TRBV11-2	TRBJ2-5
CASSLGSGTSGTDTQYF	many	TRBV12-3/TRBV12-4	TRBJ2-3
CASSLPRLAGGNTGELFF	many	TRBV7-8	TRBJ2-2
CASSPYRGRTDTQYF	few	TRBV11-2	TRBJ2-3
CASSRTGERNQPQHF	-	TRBV12-3/TRBV12-4	TRBJ1-5
CASSQTGQTHLSGANVLTF	-	TRBV4-2	TRBJ2-6